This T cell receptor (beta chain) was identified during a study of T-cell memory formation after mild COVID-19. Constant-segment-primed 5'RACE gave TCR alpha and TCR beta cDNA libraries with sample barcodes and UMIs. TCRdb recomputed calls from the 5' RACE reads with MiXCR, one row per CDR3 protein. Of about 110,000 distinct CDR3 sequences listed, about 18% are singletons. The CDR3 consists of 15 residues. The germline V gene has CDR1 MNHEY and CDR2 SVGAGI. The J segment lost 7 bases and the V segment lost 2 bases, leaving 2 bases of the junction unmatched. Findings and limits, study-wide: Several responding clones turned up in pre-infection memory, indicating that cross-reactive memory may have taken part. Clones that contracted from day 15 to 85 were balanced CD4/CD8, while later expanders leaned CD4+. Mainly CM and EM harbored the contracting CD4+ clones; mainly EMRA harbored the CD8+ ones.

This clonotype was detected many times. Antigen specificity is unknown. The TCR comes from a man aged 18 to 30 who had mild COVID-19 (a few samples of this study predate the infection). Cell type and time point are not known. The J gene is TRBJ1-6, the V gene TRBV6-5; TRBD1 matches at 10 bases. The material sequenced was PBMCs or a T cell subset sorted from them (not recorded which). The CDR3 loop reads CASSYTGQGNSPLHF. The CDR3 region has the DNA TGTGCCAGCAGTTACACGGGACAGGGGAATTCACCCCTCCACTTT.